What follows is one T cell receptor (beta chain) and its context. Its matching antigen is unknown. An end of the junction does not agree with germline; a read error may underlie this. This sample stems from a study of CD8+ T cells in alopecia areata. Whole-study context: Each of the treated patients was given oral tofacitinib, 5 to 10 mg twice daily, for moderate-to-severe alopecia areata.

Regarding treatment: oral pan-JAK inhibitor, 5-10 mg twice daily. Sorting of CD4+ and CD8+ T cells was performed on PBMCs. CDR1 MNHEY and CDR2 SMNVEV come from the germline V gene (reference sequence). The CDR3 covers 12 residues. General study points: Sequenced scalp T cells also include alphabeta T cells resident in normal skin. Scalp clonality and expanded CD8+ clones among the top 100 fell significantly with tofacitinib.

Extracted from the samples, RNA was reverse transcribed into cDNA to serve as the sequencing template. Clones were read by immunoSEQ multiplex PCR, and TCRdb kept only the in-frame ones, dropping some. Of 80,000 to 100,000 clones listed, about 44% are singletons. This chain uses TRBV27 with TRBJ2-5; TRBD2 might be the D (6 bases). This TCR was sampled from a human donor with alopecia areata. The starting material was CD8+ T cells sorted from blood, obtained at week 24, from a patient treated with tofacitinib. CDR3 in amino acids: CACSSRGETQYF. CDR3 nucleotide sequence: TGTGCCTGCAGTTCCCGGGGGGAGACCCAGTACTTC.